The next 18 T cell receptor beta chains were all read from a single sample in a study of T cell changes during pregnancy in multiple sclerosis. Using immunoSEQ multiplex PCR, the repertoire was profiled, and TCRdb retains in-frame clones only, with some absent. The table has 55,000 to 70,000 clones, under 95% seen once. Here the sequenced sample was peripheral blood, taken in the third trimester of pregnancy. The receptors were sampled from a female donor in good health, enrolled as a control in a pregnancy study.

V and J are TRBV28 and TRBJ1-1; 9 bases line up with TRBD1. Germline trimming cut 2 bases from V and 13 bases from J; bases unmatched to any gene: 8. Germline assignment: CDR1 MDHEN and CDR2 SYDVKM. The CDR3 contains 13 residues. This chain's CDR3 is CASSLGTGRFVFF. In DNA form, the CDR3 reads TGTGCCAGCAGTTTAGGGACAGGGAGATTCGTTTTCTTT.

J is TRBJ1-5 and V is TRBV4-2, with 9 bases that match TRBD1. The CDR3 spans 16 residues. V lost 0 bases to trimming and J lost 4 bases; unmatched junction nucleotides: 4. CDR1 LGHNA and CDR2 YNFKEQ come from the germline V gene. The CDR3 nucleotides read TGTGCCAGCAGCCAAGATAGGACAGGGGAGAATCAGCCCCAGCATTTT. This codes for CASSQDRTGENQPQHF.

The chain employs TRBV30 and TRBJ2-7, with D tentatively TRBD1 (5 bases). The CDR3 spans 14 residues. The ends were cut back, 0 bases at V and 1 base at J, with 10 bases in the middle. CDR1 is GTSNPN, CDR2 SVGIG, per germline (reference sequence). CDR3 loop: CAWSVRAGSYEQYF. In DNA form, the CDR3 reads TGTGCCTGGAGTGTCAGGGCAGGGTCCTACGAGCAGTACTTC.

J is TRBJ2-1 and V is TRBV19; TRBD2 agrees at 10 bases. The length of the CDR3 is 15 residues. Germline CDR1 reads LNHDA; CDR2 reads SQIVND (reference sequence). Unmatched junction bases numbered 1, after V lost 2 bases and J lost 3 bases. The CDR3 region is CASSIKRGGYNEQFF. The CDR3 nucleotides read TGTGCCAGTAGTATAAAGCGGGGGGGCTACAATGAGCAGTTCTTC.

The chain joins TRBV9 to TRBJ2-1; 7 nucleotides match TRBD2. With V trimmed by 2 bases and J by 4 bases, 3 bases remained unmatched. The V gene's germline CDR1 is SGDLS and CDR2 YYNGEE. This CDR3 is 14 amino acids long. The chain's CDR3 is CASSVGGIYNEQFF. CDR3 nucleotide sequence: TGTGCCAGCAGCGTGGGGGGGATATACAATGAGCAGTTCTTC. The full variable domain, rest sourced from reference TRBV9 and TRBJ2-1, is DSGVTQTPKHLITATGQRVTLRCSPRSGDLSVYWYQQSLDQGLQFLIQYYNGEERAKGNILERFSAQQFPDLHSELNLSSLELGDSALYFCASSVGGIYNEQFFGPGTRLTVL.

The chain is built from TRBV27 and TRBJ1-2, with TRBD1 identical over 10 bases. Unmatched junction bases numbered 5, after V lost 4 bases and J lost 6 bases. The CDR3 has 14 residues. Germline V lookup: CDR1 MNHEY, CDR2 SMNVEV (reference sequence). CDR3 loop: CASSYTGQGNGYTF. The CDR3 nucleotides read TGTGCCAGCAGTTACACGGGACAGGGGAATGGCTACACCTTC.

The chain has TRBV19 and TRBJ2-3, with 11 bases matching TRBD1. Losses at the gene ends were 6 bases for V and 7 bases for J; bases not matched to a gene: 9. The CDR3 is 15 amino acids. Germline CDR1 and CDR2: LNHDA and SQIVND (reference sequence). The CDR3 coding sequence is TGTGCCAGTAGCCCGGGGACAGGGGGGACAAATACGCAGTATTTT. Translation gives CASSPGTGGTNTQYF.

J is TRBJ1-1 and V is TRBV27; D uncertain. Germline loops: CDR1 MNHEY, CDR2 SMNVEV (reference sequence). With 1 base removed from V and 3 bases from J, the gap between germline ends came to 9 bases. The CDR3 contains 14 residues. CDR3 nucleotide sequence: TGTGCCAGCAGTTTATGGCCCCAGGACACTGAAGCTTTCTTT. This translates into CASSLWPQDTEAFF.

The rearrangement links TRBV5-1 to TRBJ1-4; possible D gene TRBD1, 6 bases. Trimming cost V 0 bases and J 7 bases, with 16 bases left between them. The CDR3 has 16 amino acids. The germline gives CDR1 SGHRS, CDR2 YFSETQ. The CDR3: CASSLGGSTGSEKLFF. CDR3 coding DNA: TGCGCCAGCAGCTTGGGGGGATCTACAGGGTCTGAAAAACTGTTTTTT. The whole variable domain, filled in from reference TRBV5-1 and TRBJ1-4, reads KAGVTQTPRYLIKTRGQQVTLSCSPISGHRSVSWYQQTPGQGLQFLFEYFSETQRNKGNFPGRFSGRQFSNSRSEMNVSTLELGDSALYLCASSLGGSTGSEKLFFGSGTQLSVL.

This chain joins TRBV7-2 and TRBJ2-7; tentative D call: TRBD1 (6 bases). Looked up from germline, CDR1 is SGHTA and CDR2 is FQGNSA. Trimming stripped 5 bases from V and 5 bases from J, with 19 bases between. The CDR3 loop spans 15 amino acids. The CDR3: CASSPTTTGTHEQYF. In DNA form, the CDR3 reads TGTGCCAGCAGCCCAACGACTACAGGGACCCACGAGCAGTACTTC.

This clone was seen once. V and J are TRBV30 and TRBJ1-2; TRBD1 agrees at 7 bases. The V gene's germline CDR1 is GTSNPN and CDR2 SVGIG (reference sequence). After removal of 3 bases from V and 8 bases from J, the junction contained 6 bases not matched to a gene. The CDR3 consists of 12 residues. This chain's CDR3 is CAWSQRQGGYTF. The DNA of the CDR3 is TGTGCCTGGAGCCAGAGACAGGGCGGCTACACCTTC.

The rearrangement links TRBV7-9 to TRBJ2-2; 12 bases fit TRBD2. This CDR3 has 16 residues. Trimming cost V 5 bases and J 4 bases; bases outside gene matches: 5. Germline CDR1 is SEHNR and CDR2 is FQNEAQ (reference sequence). The CDR3 coding sequence is TGTGCCAGCAGCCACTCTAGCGGGGGGGCCACCGGGGAGCTGTTTTTT. Protein: CASSHSSGGATGELFF.

The gene calls are TRBV5-6 and TRBJ2-3; 9 positions match TRBD2. V was clipped by 2 bases and J by 2 bases; unmatched bases: 6. CDR1 is SGHDT and CDR2 is YYEEEE in the germline V gene. The CDR3 runs 16 residues. This chain's CDR3 is CASSFDSGGNTDTQYF. CDR3 sequence (DNA): TGTGCCAGCAGCTTCGATAGCGGGGGAAACACAGATACGCAGTATTTT.

The rearrangement joins TRBV5-4 to TRBJ2-2, with 12 positions matching TRBD2. The CDR3 has 18 amino acids. V dropped 4 bases and J dropped 5; count of bases not matched to a gene: 12. Looked up from germline, CDR1 is SGHNT and CDR2 is YYREEE (reference sequence). In nucleotides, the CDR3 is TGTGCCAGCAGCCCAGAAAATCTAGCGGGGGGGCGTACCGGGGAGCTGTTTTTT. The encoded protein is CASSPENLAGGRTGELFF.

V gene TRBV28 combines with J gene TRBJ1-4; D is perhaps TRBD1 (6 bases). Per the germline V gene, CDR1 is MDHEN and CDR2 is SYDVKM. The CDR3 is 15 amino acids. Trimming shortened V by 3 bases and J by 6 bases, and 14 bases separated the two germline ends. The CDR3: CASSFKGGNYEKLFF. CDR3 nucleotides: TGTGCCAGCAGTTTTAAAGGGGGTAATTATGAAAAACTGTTTTTT.

The J gene is TRBJ1-5, the V gene TRBV5-6; 8 bases align to TRBD1. The CDR3 consists of 15 residues. Trimming took 5 bases from V and 3 from J; bases not matched to a gene: 7. Germline V gives CDR1 SGHDT, CDR2 YYEEEE. CDR3 protein: CASSLTGEPNQPQHF. CDR3 in DNA: TGTGCCAGCAGTCTGACAGGGGAGCCCAATCAGCCCCAGCATTTT.

This chain connects TRBV4-1 to TRBJ1-3; D remains unclear. This CDR3 spans 16 amino acids. Trimming removed 0 bases at V and 0 bases at J, with 9 bases between. Germline-derived CDR1 and CDR2 are MGHRA and YSYEKL. The CDR3 DNA reads as TGCGCCAGCAGCCAAGATGAAGCGGGCTCTGGAAACACCATATATTTT. Translating gives CASSQDEAGSGNTIYF.

V and J are TRBV7-2 and TRBJ1-6, with D possibly matching TRBD1 (5 bases). With 0 bases removed from V and 6 bases from J, the gap between germline ends came to 9 bases. The germline V gene encodes CDR1 SGHTA and CDR2 FQGNSA. This CDR3 comprises 15 residues. The CDR3 here is CASSLATVPNSPLHF. Written as DNA, the CDR3 is TGTGCCAGCAGCTTAGCGACAGTCCCTAATTCACCCCTCCACTTT.